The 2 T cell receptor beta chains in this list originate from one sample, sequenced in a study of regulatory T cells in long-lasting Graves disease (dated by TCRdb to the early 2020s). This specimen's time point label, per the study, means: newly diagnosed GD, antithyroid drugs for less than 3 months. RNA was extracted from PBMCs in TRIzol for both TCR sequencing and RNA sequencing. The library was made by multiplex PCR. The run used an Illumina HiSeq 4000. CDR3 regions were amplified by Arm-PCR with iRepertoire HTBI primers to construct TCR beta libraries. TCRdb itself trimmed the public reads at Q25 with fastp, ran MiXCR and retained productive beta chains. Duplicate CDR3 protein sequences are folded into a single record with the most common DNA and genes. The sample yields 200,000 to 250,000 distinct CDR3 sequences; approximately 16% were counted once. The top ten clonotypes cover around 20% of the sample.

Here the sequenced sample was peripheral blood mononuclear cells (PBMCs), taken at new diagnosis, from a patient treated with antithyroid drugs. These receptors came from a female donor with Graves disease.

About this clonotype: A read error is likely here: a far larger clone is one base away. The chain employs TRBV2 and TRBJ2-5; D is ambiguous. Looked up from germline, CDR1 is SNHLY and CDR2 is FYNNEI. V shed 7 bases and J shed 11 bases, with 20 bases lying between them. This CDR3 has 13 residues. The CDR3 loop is CASNLRKYNEQYF. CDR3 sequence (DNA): TGTGCCAGCAATTTGCGGAAGTACAATGAGCAGTACTTC.

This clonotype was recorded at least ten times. The CDR3 DNA reads TGCAGTGCTAGAGATCCAGGGATTGCAGAGACCCAGTACTTC. This translates into CSARDPGIAETQYF. The chain couples TRBV20-1 to TRBJ2-5, with a possible D match to TRBD1 (5 bases). V dropped 0 bases and J dropped 4 bases, with 12 bases sitting between them. Germline CDR1 and CDR2: DFQATT and SNEGSKA (reference sequence). The CDR3 is made up of 14 amino acids.